A selection of T cell receptor beta chains follows, all from one sample in a study of control samples from healthy donors and cancer patients. Method: immunoSEQ multiplex PCR; TCRdb's copy keeps in-frame clones and lacks some. The top ten hold 1.8% of the sample, which has approximately 190,000 clones, about 91% seen once. Sequenced: blood. The receptors were gathered from a man aged 25-45 years in good health. The CDR3 runs from the conserved cysteine through the conserved F or W. D genes are given only for firm matches. Not every row has a clone size; where given, it reads once, few, many or a size class.

clone size: .; V gene: TRBV6-5; J gene: TRBJ1-2; D gene: .; CDR3 protein: CASSYSGGGYTF; CDR3 DNA: TGTGCCAGCAGTTACTCAGGGGGTGGCTACACCTTC
clone size: once; V gene: TRBV10-3; J gene: TRBJ2-1; D gene: TRBD1; CDR3 protein: CAISEQDRGYNEQFF; CDR3 DNA: TGTGCCATCAGTGAACAGGACAGGGGCTACAATGAGCAGTTCTTC
clone size: few; V gene: TRBV4-1; J gene: TRBJ2-1; D gene: TRBD2; CDR3 protein: CASSQGPSHWRGGYNEQFF; CDR3 DNA: TGCGCCAGCAGCCAAGGCCCCTCTCATTGGCGGGGGGGGTACAATGAGCAGTTCTTC
clone size: .; V gene: TRBV3-1/TRBV3-2; J gene: TRBJ2-2; D gene: TRBD1; CDR3 protein: CASSQPDRVRRELFF; CDR3 DNA: TGTGCCAGCAGCCAACCCGACAGGGTCCGCAGGGAGCTGTTTTTT
clone size: .; V gene: TRBV6-4; J gene: TRBJ1-1; D gene: .; CDR3 protein: CASSAIEAFF; CDR3 DNA: TGTGCCAGCAGCGCAATCGAAGCTTTCTTT
clone size: .; V gene: TRBV19; J gene: TRBJ1-5; D gene: .; CDR3 protein: CASSMGRWGREGQPQHF; CDR3 DNA: TGTGCCAGTAGTATGGGGCGTTGGGGAAGAGAGGGCCAGCCCCAGCATTTT
clone size: .; V gene: TRBV30; J gene: TRBJ2-7; D gene: .; CDR3 protein: CAWSAGFSYEQYF; CDR3 DNA: TGTGCCTGGAGCGCAGGGTTCTCCTACGAGCAGTACTTC
clone size: .; V gene: TRBV19; J gene: TRBJ2-2; D gene: TRBD2; CDR3 protein: CASSSSSGGAIGELFF; CDR3 DNA: TGTGCCAGTAGTAGCTCTAGCGGGGGGGCCATCGGGGAGCTGTTTTTT
clone size: .; V gene: TRBV29-1; J gene: TRBJ2-1; D gene: TRBD2; CDR3 protein: CSVEFFGTSVYNEQFF; CDR3 DNA: TGCAGCGTTGAATTTTTTGGGACTAGCGTATACAATGAGCAGTTCTTC
clone size: .; V gene: TRBV18; J gene: TRBJ1-2; D gene: .; CDR3 protein: CASSSSQGSYGYTF; CDR3 DNA: TGTGCCAGCTCCTCTTCACAGGGAAGCTATGGCTACACCTTC